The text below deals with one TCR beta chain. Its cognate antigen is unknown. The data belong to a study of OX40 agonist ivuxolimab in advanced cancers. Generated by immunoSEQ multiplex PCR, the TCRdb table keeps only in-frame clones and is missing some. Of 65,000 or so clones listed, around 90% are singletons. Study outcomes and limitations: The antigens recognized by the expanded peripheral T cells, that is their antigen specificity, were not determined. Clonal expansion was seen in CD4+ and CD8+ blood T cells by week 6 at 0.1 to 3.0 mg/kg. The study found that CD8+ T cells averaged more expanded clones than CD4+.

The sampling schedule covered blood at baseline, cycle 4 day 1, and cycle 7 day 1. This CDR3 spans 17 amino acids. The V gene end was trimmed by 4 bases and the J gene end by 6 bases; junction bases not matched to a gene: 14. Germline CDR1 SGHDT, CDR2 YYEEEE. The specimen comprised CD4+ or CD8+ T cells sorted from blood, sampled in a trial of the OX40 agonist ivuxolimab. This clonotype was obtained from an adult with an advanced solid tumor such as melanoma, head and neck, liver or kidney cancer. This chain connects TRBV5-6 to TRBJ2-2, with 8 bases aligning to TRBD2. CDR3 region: CASSHVAGGAAPGELFF. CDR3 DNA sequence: TGTGCCAGCAGCCACGTTGCCGGGGGGGCCGCCCCCGGGGAGCTGTTTTTT.